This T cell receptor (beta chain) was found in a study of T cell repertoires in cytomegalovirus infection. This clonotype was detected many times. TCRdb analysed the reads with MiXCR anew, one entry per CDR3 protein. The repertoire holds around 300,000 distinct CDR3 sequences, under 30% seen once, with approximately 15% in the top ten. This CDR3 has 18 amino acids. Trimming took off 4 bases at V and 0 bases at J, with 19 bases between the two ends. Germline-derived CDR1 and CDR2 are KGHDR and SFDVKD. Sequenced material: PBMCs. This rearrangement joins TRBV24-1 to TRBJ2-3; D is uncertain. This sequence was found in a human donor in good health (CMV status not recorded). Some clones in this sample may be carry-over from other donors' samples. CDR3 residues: CATSESPHSPTSTDTQYF. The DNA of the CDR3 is TGTGCCACCAGTGAGTCACCCCACTCGCCTACTAGCACAGATACGCAGTATTTT.